The T cell receptor (beta chain) described here comes from a study of beta chain features in type 1 diabetes. The wider study: Patients were similar to healthy donors in age and gender (as well as in cell yields). Broader study findings: Healthy donors had naive, central memory and Treg TCRB repertoires that appeared less similar than those seen among patients.

This clone was detected only a few times. Its matching antigen is unknown. Every bit of the isolated RNA underwent reverse transcription, so sequencing read expressed TCRB transcripts. Several million reads per sample on average were obtained from naive, central memory and regulatory T cell samples. The table came from immunoSEQ multiplex PCR; TCRdb's copy has only in-frame clones and leaves some out. The table includes about 290,000 clones, approximately 8.1% detected once. V was trimmed by 1 base and J by 10 bases, leaving 14 bases between them. This CDR3 spans 15 amino acids. The germline CDR1 and CDR2 sequences are MGHRA and YSYEKL.

V gene TRBV4-1 combines with J gene TRBJ1-6; D gene ambiguous. The sequenced material came from central memory CD4+ T cells from blood. The receptor comes from a young woman in good health. CDR3 loop: CASSQGGEGRSPLHF. The CDR3 DNA sequence: TGCGCCAGCAGCCAAGGTGGGGAGGGCAGGTCACCCCTCCACTTT.